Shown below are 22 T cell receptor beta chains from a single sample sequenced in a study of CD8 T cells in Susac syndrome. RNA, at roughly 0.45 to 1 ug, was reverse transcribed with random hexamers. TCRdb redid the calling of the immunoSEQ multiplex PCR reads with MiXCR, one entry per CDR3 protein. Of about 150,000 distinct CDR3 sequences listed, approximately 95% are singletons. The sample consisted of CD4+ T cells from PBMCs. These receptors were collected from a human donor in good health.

This CDR3 reads CASSTASYGYTF. The CDR3, as DNA: TGTGCCAGCAGCACCGCTAGCTATGGCTACACCTTC. The V call is TRBV2, the J call TRBJ1-2; no reliable D call. The CDR3 spans 12 residues. CDR1 and CDR2 (germline): SNHLY, FYNNEI. V was pared by 6 bases and J by 4 bases, with 9 bases between.

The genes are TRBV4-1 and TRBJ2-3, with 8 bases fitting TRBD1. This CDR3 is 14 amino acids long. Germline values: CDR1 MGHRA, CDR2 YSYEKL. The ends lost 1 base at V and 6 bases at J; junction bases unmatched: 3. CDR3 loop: CASSQVTGGDTQYF. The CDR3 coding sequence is TGCGCCAGCAGCCAAGTCACAGGGGGTGATACGCAGTATTTT.

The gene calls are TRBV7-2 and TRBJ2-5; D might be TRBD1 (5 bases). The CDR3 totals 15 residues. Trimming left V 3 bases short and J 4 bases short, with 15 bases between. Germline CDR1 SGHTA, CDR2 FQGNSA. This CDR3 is CASSFGATEGETQYF. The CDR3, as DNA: TGTGCCAGCAGCTTCGGTGCGACAGAAGGAGAGACCCAGTACTTC.

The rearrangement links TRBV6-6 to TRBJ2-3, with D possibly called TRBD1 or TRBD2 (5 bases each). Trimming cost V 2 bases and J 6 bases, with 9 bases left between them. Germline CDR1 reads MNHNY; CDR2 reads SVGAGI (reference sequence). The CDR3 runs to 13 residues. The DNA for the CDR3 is TGTGCCAGCAGTTACAGGGGAGCGGATACGCAGTATTTT. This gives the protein CASSYRGADTQYF.

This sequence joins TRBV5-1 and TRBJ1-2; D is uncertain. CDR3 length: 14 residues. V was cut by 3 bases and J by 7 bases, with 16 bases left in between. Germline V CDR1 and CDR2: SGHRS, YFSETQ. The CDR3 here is CASSSEGPAGGYTF. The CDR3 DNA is TGCGCCAGCAGCTCCGAGGGCCCGGCGGGTGGCTACACCTTC.

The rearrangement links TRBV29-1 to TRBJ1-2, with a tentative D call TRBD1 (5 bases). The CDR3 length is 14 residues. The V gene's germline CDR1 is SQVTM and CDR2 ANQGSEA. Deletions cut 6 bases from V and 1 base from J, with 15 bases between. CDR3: CSVPTVPFNYGYTF. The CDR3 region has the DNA TGCAGCGTCCCGACAGTCCCATTTAACTATGGCTACACCTTC. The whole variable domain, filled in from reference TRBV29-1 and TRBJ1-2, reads SAVISQKPSRDICQRGTSLTIQCQVDSQVTMMFWYRQQPGQSLTLIATANQGSEATYESGFVIDKFPISRPNLTFSTLTVSNMSPEDSSIYLCSVPTVPFNYGYTFGSGTRLTVV.

CDR3 DNA sequence: TGTGCCAGCTCACCAGTTCAGAGGGGCTCCTACGAGCAGTACTTC. Protein sequence: CASSPVQRGSYEQYF. The chain is built from TRBV18 and TRBJ2-7, with D possibly being TRBD1 or TRBD2 (5 bases each). The V end lost 2 bases, the J end lost 0 bases, and 11 bases lay between the germline ends. The CDR3 consists of 15 residues. The germline V gene encodes CDR1 KGHSH and CDR2 LQKENI.

The CDR3 nucleotides read TGTGCCACTTCTAGCGGGAGGACACGGTACAATGAGCAGTTCTTC. Translating gives CATSSGRTRYNEQFF. This chain links TRBV13 with TRBJ2-1; 11 bases are a match to TRBD2. Germline CDR1 reads PRHDT; CDR2 reads FYEKMQ (reference sequence). J was trimmed by 4 bases and V by 10 bases; bases with no gene match: 9. There are 15 residues in the CDR3.

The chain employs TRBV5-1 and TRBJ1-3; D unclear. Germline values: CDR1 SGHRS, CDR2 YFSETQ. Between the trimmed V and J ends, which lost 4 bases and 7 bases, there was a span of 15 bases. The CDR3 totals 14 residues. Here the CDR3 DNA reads TGCGCCAGCAGCCCCTGGACCATGGCGAACACCATATATTTT. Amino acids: CASSPWTMANTIYF.

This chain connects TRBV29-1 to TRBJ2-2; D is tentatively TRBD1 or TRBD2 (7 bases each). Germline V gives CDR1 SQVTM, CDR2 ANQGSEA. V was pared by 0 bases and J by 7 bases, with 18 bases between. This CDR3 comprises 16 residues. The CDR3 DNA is TGCAGCGTTGAAGATTGGGAGGGGGCGAAAGTCGGGGAGCTGTTTTTT. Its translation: CSVEDWEGAKVGELFF.

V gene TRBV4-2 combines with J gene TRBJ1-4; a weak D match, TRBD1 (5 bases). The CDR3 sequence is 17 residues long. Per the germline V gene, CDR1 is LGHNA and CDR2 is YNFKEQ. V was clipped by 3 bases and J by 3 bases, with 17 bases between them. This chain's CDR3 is CASSQTIRDGANEKLFF. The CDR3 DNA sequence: TGTGCCAGCAGCCAGACGATCCGGGACGGTGCTAATGAAAAACTGTTTTTT.

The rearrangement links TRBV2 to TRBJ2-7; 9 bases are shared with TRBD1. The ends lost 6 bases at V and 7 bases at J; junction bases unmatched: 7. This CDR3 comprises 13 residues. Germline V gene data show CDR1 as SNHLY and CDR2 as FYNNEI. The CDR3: CASRGDRVGEQYF. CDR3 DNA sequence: TGTGCCAGCAGAGGGGACAGGGTGGGGGAGCAGTACTTC.

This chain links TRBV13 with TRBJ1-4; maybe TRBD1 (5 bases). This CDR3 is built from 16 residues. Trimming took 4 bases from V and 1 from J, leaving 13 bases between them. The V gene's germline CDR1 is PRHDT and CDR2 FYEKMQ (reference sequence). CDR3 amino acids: CASSSVRGGTNEKLFF. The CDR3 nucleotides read TGTGCCAGCAGCTCGGTCCGGGGGGGAACTAATGAAAAACTGTTTTTT.

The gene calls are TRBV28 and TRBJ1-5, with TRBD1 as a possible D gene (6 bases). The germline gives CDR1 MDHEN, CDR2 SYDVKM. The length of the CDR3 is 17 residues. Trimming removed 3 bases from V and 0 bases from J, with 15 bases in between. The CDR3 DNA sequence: TGTGCCAGCAGTTTTCTGCAGGGGAGCTATAGCAATCAGCCCCAGCATTTT. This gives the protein CASSFLQGSYSNQPQHF.

CDR3 loop: CAWSIDENTEAFF. CDR3 bases: TGTGCCTGGAGTATAGACGAGAACACTGAAGCTTTCTTT. The V gene is TRBV30, the J gene TRBJ1-1, with D unclear. The CDR3 covers 13 residues. The germline V gene has CDR1 GTSNPN and CDR2 SVGIG (reference sequence). Trimming left V 2 bases short and J 1 base short, with 8 bases between.

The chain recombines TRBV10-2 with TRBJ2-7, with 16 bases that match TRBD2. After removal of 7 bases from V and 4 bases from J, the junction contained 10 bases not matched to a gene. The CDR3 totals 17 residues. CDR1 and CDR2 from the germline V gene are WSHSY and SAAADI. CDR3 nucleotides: TGCGCCAGCACGAACCAGGGACTAGCGGGAGGGTCGTACGAGCAGTACTTC. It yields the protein CASTNQGLAGGSYEQYF.

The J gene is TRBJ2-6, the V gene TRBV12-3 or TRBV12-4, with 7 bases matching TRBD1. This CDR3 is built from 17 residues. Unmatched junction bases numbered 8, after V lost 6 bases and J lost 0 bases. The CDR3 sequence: CASSPQTGSSGANVLTF. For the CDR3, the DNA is TGTGCCAGCAGCCCTCAGACAGGGAGCTCTGGGGCCAACGTCCTGACTTTC.

CDR3 amino acids: CASSPRPSQRTTGANVLTF. DNA for the CDR3: TGTGCCAGCAGCCCCCGCCCTTCCCAGCGTACCACTGGGGCCAACGTCCTGACTTTC. V gene TRBV3-1 combines with J gene TRBJ2-6; D remains unclear. The V and J ends lost 4 bases and 2 bases respectively, with 21 bases between them. This CDR3 comprises 19 residues. The germline gives CDR1 LGHDT, CDR2 YNNKEL (reference sequence).

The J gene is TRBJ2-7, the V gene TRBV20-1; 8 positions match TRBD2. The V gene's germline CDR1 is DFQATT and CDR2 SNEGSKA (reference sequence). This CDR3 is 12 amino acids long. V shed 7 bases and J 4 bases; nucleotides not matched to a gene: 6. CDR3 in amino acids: CSVSGSGYEQYF. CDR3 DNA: TGCAGTGTCAGCGGGAGCGGGTACGAGCAGTACTTC.

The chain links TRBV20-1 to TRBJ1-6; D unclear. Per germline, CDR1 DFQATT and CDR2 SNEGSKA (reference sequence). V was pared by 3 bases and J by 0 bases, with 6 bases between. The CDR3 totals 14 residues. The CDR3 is CSARGSSYNSPLHF. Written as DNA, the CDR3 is TGCAGTGCTAGGGGGAGCTCCTATAATTCACCCCTCCACTTT.

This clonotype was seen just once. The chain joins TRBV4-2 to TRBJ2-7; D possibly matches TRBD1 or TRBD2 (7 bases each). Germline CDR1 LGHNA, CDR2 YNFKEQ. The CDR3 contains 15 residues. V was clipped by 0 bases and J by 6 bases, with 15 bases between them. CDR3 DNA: TGTGCCAGCAGCCAAGATGGGCAGGGGGGGACCGAGCAGTACTTC. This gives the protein CASSQDGQGGTEQYF.

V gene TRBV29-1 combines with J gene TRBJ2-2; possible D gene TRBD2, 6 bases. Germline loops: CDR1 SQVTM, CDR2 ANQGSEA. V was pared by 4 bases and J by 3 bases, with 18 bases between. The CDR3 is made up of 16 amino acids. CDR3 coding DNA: TGCAGCGTTGCCCGGGACTCCCGAGGGTACACCGGGGAGCTGTTTTTT. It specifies CSVARDSRGYTGELFF.